The clone carrying this TCR beta chain was observed a few times. Germline CDR1 and CDR2: DFQATT and SNEGSKA (reference sequence). This CDR3 contains 15 residues. V gave up 1 base and J gave up 1 base; unmatched junction bases: 6. The sample is drawn from a study of blood T cells in healthy people across ages. As for the study in general: About one barcoded beta molecule per two T cells came from capture by template switching.

Donor samples were obtained from healthy Caucasian individuals from Russia, aged about 6 to 100. Next came a second PCR, run for roughly 6 to 11 cycles, which used a sample-barcoded 5' primer along with a J-beta primer mix. MiXCR, run by TCRdb on the 5' RACE reads, gives a single entry per CDR3 protein. The sample consists of 800,000 to 950,000 distinct CDR3 sequences, almost 30% of them appearing once. The same sample was also used in a study of T cells of mothers and their children. This second report adds: Donors were three healthy Caucasian mothers and their six children.

V gene TRBV20-1 combines with J gene TRBJ2-7, with 8 positions matching TRBD1. Sequencing was carried out using blood. This sequence was found in a woman aged 40 to 50 in good health. The CDR3 nucleotides are TGCAGTGCTAGAGTAGACCGGACAGGGTCCTACGAGCAGTACTTC. This codes for CSARVDRTGSYEQYF.